This section outlines one T cell receptor beta chain sequence together with its context. Antigen: not known. TCRdb redid the calling of the 5' RACE reads with MiXCR, one entry per CDR3 protein. This sample yields roughly 1,500,000 distinct CDR3 sequences, of which more than 30% are seen a single time; about 0.25% belongs to the top ten. These data originate in a study of identical twins. Study-wide points: Invariant cells of the MAIT and iNKT types might have partly distorted the zero-insertion analyses.

J gave up 8 bases and V 5 bases, and 5 bases lay outside the gene matches. The germline gives CDR1 DFQATT, CDR2 SNEGSKA (reference sequence). The CDR3 loop spans 12 amino acids. The clonotype comes from a newborn girl in good health. The rearrangement uses TRBV20-1 and TRBJ1-2, with 10 bases fitting TRBD1. The material sequenced was cord blood. The CDR3 DNA sequence: TGCAGTGCTGTTGGACAGGGGGAAGGCTACACCTTC. Translating it yields CSAVGQGEGYTF.